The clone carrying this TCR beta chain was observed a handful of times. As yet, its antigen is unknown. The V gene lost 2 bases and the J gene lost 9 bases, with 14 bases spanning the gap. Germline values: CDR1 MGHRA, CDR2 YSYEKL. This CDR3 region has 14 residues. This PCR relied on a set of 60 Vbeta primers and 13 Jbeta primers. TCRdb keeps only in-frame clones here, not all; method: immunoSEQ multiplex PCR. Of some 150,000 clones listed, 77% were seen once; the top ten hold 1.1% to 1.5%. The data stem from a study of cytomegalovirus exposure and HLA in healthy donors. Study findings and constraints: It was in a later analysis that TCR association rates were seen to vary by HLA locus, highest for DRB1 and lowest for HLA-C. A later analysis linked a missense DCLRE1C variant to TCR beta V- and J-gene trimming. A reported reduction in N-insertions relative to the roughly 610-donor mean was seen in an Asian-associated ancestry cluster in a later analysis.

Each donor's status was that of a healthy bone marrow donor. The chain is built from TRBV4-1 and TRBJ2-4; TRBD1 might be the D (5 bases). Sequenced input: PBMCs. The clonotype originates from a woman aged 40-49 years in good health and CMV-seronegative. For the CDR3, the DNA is TGCGCCAGCAGCCAATCCAGGGAAGTCGGCATTCAGTACTTC. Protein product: CASSQSREVGIQYF.